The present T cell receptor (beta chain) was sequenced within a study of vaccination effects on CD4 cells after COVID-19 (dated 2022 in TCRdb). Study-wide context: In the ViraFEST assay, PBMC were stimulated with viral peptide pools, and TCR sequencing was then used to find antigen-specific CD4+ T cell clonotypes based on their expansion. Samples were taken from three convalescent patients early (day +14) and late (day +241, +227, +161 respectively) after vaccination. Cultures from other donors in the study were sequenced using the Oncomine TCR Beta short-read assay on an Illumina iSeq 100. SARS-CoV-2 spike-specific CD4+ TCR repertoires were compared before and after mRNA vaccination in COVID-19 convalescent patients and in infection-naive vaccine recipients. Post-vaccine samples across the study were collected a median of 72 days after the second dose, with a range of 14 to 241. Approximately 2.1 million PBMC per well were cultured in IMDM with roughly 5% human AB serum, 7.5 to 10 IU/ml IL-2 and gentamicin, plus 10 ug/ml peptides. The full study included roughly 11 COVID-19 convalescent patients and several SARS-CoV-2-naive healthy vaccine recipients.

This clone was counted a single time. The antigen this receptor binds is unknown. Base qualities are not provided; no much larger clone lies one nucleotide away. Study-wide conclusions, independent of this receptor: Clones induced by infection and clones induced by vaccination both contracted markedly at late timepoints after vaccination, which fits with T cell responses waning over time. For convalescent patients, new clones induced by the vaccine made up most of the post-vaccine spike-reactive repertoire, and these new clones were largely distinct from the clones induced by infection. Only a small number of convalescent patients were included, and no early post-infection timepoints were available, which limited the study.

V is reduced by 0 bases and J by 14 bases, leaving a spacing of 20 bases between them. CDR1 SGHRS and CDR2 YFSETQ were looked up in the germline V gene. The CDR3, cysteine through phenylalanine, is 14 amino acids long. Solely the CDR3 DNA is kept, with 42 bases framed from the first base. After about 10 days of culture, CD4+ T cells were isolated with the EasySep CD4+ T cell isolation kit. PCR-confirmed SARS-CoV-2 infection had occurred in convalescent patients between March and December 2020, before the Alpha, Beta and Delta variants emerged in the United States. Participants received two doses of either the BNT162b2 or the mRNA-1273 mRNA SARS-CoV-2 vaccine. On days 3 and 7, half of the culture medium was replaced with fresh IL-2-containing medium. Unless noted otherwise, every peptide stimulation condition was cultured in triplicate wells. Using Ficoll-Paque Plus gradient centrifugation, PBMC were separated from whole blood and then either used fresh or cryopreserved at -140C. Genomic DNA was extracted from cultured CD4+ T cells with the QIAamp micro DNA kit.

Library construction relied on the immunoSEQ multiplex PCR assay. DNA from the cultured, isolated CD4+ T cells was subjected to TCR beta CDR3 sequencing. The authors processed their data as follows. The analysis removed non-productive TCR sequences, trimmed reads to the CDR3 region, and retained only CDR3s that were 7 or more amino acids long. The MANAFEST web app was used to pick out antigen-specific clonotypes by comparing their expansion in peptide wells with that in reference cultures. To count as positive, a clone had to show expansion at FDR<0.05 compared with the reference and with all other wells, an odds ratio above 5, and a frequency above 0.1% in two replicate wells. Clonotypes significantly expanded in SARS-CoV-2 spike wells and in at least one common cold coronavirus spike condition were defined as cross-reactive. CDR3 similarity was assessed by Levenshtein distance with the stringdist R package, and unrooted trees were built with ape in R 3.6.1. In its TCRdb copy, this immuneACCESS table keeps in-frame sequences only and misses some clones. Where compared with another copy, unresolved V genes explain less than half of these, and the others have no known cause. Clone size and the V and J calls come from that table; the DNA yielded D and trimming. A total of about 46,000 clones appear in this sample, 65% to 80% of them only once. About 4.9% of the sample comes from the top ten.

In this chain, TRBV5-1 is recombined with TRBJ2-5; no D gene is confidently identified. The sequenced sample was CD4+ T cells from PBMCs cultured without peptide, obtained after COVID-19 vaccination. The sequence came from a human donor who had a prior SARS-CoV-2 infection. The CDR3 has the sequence CASSLEIDEMTKYF. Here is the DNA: TGCGCCAGCAGCTTGGAGATTGACGAGATGACAAAATACTTC. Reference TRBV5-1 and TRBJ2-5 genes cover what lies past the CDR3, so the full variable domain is KAGVTQTPRYLIKTRGQQVTLSCSPISGHRSVSWYQQTPGQGLQFLFEYFSETQRNKGNFPGRFSGRQFSNSRSEMNVSTLELGDSALYLCASSLEIDEMTKYFGPGTRLLVL.